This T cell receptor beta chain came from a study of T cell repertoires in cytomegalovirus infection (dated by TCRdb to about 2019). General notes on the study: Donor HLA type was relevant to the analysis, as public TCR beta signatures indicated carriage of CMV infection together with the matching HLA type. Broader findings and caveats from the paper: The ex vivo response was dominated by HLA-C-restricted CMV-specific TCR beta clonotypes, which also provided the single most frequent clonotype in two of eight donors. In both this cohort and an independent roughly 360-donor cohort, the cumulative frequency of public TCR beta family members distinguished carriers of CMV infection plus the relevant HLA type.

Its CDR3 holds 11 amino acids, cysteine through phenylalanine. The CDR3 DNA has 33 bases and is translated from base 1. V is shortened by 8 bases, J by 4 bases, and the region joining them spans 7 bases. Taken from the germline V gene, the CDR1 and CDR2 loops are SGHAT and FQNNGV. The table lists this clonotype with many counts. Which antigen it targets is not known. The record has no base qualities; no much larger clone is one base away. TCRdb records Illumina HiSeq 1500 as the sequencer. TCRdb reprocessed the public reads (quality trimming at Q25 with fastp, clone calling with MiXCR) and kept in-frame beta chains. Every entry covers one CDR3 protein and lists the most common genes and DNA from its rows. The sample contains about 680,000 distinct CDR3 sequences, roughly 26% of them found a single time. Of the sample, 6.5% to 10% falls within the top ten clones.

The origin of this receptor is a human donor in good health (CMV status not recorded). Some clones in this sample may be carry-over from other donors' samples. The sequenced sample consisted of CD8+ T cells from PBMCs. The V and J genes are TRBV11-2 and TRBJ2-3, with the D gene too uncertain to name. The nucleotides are TGTGCCAGCTTTCGGGCAGATACGCAGTATTTT. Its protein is CASFRADTQYF.